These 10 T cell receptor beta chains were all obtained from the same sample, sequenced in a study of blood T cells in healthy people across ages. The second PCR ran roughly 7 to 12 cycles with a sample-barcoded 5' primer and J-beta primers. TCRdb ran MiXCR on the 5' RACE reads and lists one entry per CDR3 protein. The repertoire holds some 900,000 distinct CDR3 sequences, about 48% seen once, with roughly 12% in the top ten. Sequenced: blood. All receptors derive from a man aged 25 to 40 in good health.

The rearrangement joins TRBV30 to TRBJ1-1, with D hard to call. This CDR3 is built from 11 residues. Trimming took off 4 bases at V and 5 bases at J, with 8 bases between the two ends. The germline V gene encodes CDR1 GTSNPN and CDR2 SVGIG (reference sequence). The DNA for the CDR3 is TGTGCCTGGATTAGTGGTACTGAAGCTTTCTTT. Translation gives CAWISGTEAFF.

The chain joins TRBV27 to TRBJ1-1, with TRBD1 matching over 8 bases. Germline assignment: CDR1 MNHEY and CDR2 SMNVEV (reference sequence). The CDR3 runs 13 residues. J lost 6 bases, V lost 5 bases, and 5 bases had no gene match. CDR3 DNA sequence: TGTGCCAGCAGTGATTACAGGGGGGCTGAAGCTTTCTTT. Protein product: CASSDYRGAEAFF.

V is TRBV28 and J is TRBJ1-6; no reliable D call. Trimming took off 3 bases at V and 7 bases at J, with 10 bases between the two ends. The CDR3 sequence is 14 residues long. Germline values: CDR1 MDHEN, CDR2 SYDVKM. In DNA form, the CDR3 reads TGTGCCAGCAGTTTCCCAGAACCCAATTCACCCCTCCACTTT. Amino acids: CASSFPEPNSPLHF. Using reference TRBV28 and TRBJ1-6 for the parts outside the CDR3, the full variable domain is DVKVTQSSRYLVKRTGEKVFLECVQDMDHENMFWYRQDPGLGLRLIYFSYDVKMKEKGDIPEGYSVSREKKERFSLILESASTNQTSMYLCASSFPEPNSPLHFGNGTRLTVT.

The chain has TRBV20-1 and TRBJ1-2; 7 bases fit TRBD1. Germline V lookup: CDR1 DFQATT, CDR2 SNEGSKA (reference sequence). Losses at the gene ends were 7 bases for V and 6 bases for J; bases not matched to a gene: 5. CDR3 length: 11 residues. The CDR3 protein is CSGDSPDGYTF. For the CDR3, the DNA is TGCAGTGGGGACAGCCCCGATGGCTACACCTTC.

In DNA form, the CDR3 reads TGTGCCAGCAGCGGGACAGGTTACATGAACACTGAAGCTTTCTTT. Amino acid sequence: CASSGTGYMNTEAFF. This chain connects TRBV5-8 to TRBJ1-1; 8 bases line up with TRBD1. The CDR3 contains 15 residues. J gave up 0 bases and V 4 bases, and 5 bases lay outside the gene matches. Germline V gene sequence: CDR1 SGHTS, CDR2 YDEGEE.

CDR3 protein: CASGILAPYEQYF. The CDR3 DNA reads TGTGCCAGCGGGATACTTGCCCCCTACGAGCAGTACTTC. The rearrangement uses TRBV28 and TRBJ2-7; D remains ambiguous. Germline V gene sequence: CDR1 MDHEN, CDR2 SYDVKM. Trimming stripped 8 bases from V and 2 bases from J, with 13 bases between. This CDR3 has 13 residues.

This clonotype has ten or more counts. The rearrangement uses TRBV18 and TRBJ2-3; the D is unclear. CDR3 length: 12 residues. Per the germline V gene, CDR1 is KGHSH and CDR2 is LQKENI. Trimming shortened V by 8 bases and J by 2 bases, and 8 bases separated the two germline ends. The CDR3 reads CASSPYTDTQYF. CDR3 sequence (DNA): TGTGCCAGCAGCCCATACACAGATACGCAGTATTTT. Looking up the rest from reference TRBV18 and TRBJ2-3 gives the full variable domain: NAGVMQNPRHLVRRRGQEARLRCSPMKGHSHVYWYRQLPEEGLKFMVYLQKENIIDESGMPKERFSAEFPKEGPSILRIQQVVRGDSAAYFCASSPYTDTQYFGPGTRLTVL.

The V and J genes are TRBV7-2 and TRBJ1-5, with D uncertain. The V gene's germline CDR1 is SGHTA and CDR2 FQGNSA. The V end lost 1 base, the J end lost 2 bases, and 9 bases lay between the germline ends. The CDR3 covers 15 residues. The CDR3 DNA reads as TGTGCCAGCAGCTTAGGCGGCTGGGGCAATCAGCCCCAGCATTTT. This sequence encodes CASSLGGWGNQPQHF.

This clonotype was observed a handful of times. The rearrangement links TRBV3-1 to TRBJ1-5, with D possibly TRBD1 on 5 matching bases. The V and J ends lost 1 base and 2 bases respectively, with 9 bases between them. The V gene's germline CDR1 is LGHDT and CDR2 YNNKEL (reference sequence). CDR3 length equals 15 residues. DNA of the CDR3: TGTGCCAGCAGCCAAGGCAGGGCTGGCAATCAGCCCCAGCATTTT. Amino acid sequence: CASSQGRAGNQPQHF. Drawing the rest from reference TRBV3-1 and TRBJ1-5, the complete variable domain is DTAVSQTPKYLVTQMGNDKSIKCEQNLGHDTMYWYKQDSKKFLKIMFSYNNKELIINETVPNRFSPKSPDKAHLNLHINSLELGDSAVYFCASSQGRAGNQPQHFGDGTRLSIL.

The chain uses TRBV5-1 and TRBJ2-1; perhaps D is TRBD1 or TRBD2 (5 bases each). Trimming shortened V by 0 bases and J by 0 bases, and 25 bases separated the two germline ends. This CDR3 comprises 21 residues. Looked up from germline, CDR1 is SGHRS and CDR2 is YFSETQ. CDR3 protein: CASSLGFRGRKSEGSYNEQFF. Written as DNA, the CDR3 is TGCGCCAGCAGCTTGGGATTTCGGGGACGAAAGTCAGAGGGCTCCTACAATGAGCAGTTCTTC.